A single sample is the source of the 10 T cell receptor beta chains below, sequenced in a study of shared T cell receptors in the human thymus. The assay was immunoSEQ multiplex PCR, and TCRdb's table has in-frame clones only and misses some. Of approximately 580,000 clones listed, 78% are singletons. The sample was also linked to a second study, of human thymus T cells.

The sample comprised thymocytes. The receptors were gathered from a boy in the first two years of life with a congenital heart defect.

This clone appeared once. The rearrangement links TRBV15 to TRBJ2-5; TRBD1 matches at 7 bases. The CDR3 is 17 amino acids. The germline CDR1 and CDR2 sequences are LNHNV and YYDKDF (reference sequence). V lost 0 bases and J lost 1; bases outside the gene matches: 8. As DNA, the CDR3 is TGTGCCACCAGCAGAGATTGGAGCCCAGGGGGCCAAGAGACCCAGTACTTC. As protein: CATSRDWSPGGQETQYF. Combining the CDR3 with reference TRBV15 and TRBJ2-5 gives the whole variable domain DAMVIQNPRYQVTQFGKPVTLSCSQTLNHNVMYWYQQKSSQAPKLLFHYYDKDFNNEADTPDNFQSRRPNTSFCFLDIRSPGLGDTAMYLCATSRDWSPGGQETQYFGPGTRLLVL.

This clone was picked up one time. V and J are TRBV7-6 and TRBJ2-7, with TRBD1 identical over 10 bases. Germline lookup yields CDR1 SGHVS and CDR2 FNYEAQ. CDR3 length: 17 residues. The trim removed 0 bases at V and 7 bases at J, leaving 12 bases unmatched. The CDR3 DNA follows: TGTGCCAGCAGCTTAGCGCTAAAGGGGGACAGGGGAGAAGAGCAGTACTTC. Its protein is CASSLALKGDRGEEQYF.

V gene TRBV28 combines with J gene TRBJ2-1; 8 bases match TRBD2. From germline, CDR1 is MDHEN and CDR2 SYDVKM. CDR3 size: 16 residues. With 8 bases clipped from V and 4 bases from J, the junction kept 13 bases outside the gene matches. CDR3 nucleotides: TGTGCCAGCGGCTCTAAGAGCGGGAGATGGTACAATGAGCAGTTCTTC. This encodes CASGSKSGRWYNEQFF. The complete variable domain, with remaining parts taken from reference TRBV28 and TRBJ2-1, reads DVKVTQSSRYLVKRTGEKVFLECVQDMDHENMFWYRQDPGLGLRLIYFSYDVKMKEKGDIPEGYSVSREKKERFSLILESASTNQTSMYLCASGSKSGRWYNEQFFGPGTRLTVL.

V usage is TRBV5-6 and J usage is TRBJ1-4; D gene unclear. The length of the CDR3 is 14 residues. Per the germline V gene, CDR1 is SGHDT and CDR2 is YYEEEE. Trimming removed 0 bases at V and 8 bases at J, with 11 bases between. CDR3 sequence: CASSLAPLGEKLFF. CDR3 sequence (DNA): TGTGCCAGCAGCTTGGCACCCCTCGGGGAAAAACTGTTTTTT. The full variable domain, with the rest looked up from reference TRBV5-6 and TRBJ1-4, is DAGVTQSPTHLIKTRGQQVTLRCSPKSGHDTVSWYQQALGQGPQFIFQYYEEEERQRGNFPDRFSGHQFPNYSSELNVNALLLGDSALYLCASSLAPLGEKLFFGSGTQLSVL.

This clone was seen just once. The J gene is TRBJ2-7, the V gene TRBV27; 8 bases match TRBD1. This CDR3 has 14 amino acids. CDR1 MNHEY and CDR2 SMNVEV come from the germline V gene (reference sequence). V was clipped by 6 bases and J by 3 bases; unmatched bases: 7. As DNA, the CDR3 is TGTGCCAGCAGCCACAGGGGGGTGGGCTACGAGCAGTACTTC. Its translation is CASSHRGVGYEQYF.

J is TRBJ2-7 and V is TRBV9; TRBD2 might be the D (7 bases). The ends were cut back, 2 bases at V and 3 bases at J, with 12 bases in the middle. This CDR3 has 14 amino acids. Germline V CDR1 and CDR2: SGDLS, YYNGEE. The CDR3 region is CASSVGGLNYEQYF. The CDR3 DNA is TGTGCCAGCAGCGTGGGGGGGCTAAACTACGAGCAGTACTTC.

The rearrangement joins TRBV5-4 to TRBJ1-1; 7 bases agree with TRBD1. V lost 3 bases and J lost 1; bases outside the gene matches: 12. The CDR3 runs 17 residues. The germline CDR1 and CDR2 sequences are SGHNT and YYREEE (reference sequence). DNA of the CDR3: TGTGCCAGCAGCTCAGACAACAGGGGAGCCAGGAACACTGAAGCTTTCTTT. Amino acid sequence: CASSSDNRGARNTEAFF.

V is TRBV7-9 and J is TRBJ1-2; D perhaps matches TRBD1 (5 bases). The CDR3 covers 15 residues. In germline, CDR1 is SEHNR, CDR2 FQNEAQ (reference sequence). Deletions cut 0 bases from V and 6 bases from J, with 14 bases between. The CDR3: CASSLAERDPHGYTF. The CDR3 nucleotides read TGTGCCAGCAGCTTAGCGGAGCGGGACCCTCATGGCTACACCTTC.

The chain carries TRBV27 and TRBJ1-2; TRBD1 matches at 8 bases. V lost 2 bases to trimming and J lost 7 bases; unmatched junction nucleotides: 6. Germline CDR1 and CDR2: MNHEY and SMNVEV (reference sequence). The CDR3 loop spans 14 amino acids. The CDR3 sequence: CASSLATGESGYTF. The CDR3 bases are TGTGCCAGCAGTTTAGCGACAGGGGAGAGTGGCTACACCTTC.

The chain joins TRBV9 to TRBJ2-3; 10 nucleotides agree with TRBD2. Trimming took 3 bases from V and 0 from J; bases not matched to a gene: 13. The CDR3 extends over 19 amino acids. Germline V gene lookup returns CDR1 SGDLS and CDR2 YYNGEE. In DNA, the CDR3 is TGTGCCAGCAGCGATCTGTCGAGCGGGAGGGACCCTAGCACAGATACGCAGTATTTT. Translated, it gives CASSDLSSGRDPSTDTQYF.